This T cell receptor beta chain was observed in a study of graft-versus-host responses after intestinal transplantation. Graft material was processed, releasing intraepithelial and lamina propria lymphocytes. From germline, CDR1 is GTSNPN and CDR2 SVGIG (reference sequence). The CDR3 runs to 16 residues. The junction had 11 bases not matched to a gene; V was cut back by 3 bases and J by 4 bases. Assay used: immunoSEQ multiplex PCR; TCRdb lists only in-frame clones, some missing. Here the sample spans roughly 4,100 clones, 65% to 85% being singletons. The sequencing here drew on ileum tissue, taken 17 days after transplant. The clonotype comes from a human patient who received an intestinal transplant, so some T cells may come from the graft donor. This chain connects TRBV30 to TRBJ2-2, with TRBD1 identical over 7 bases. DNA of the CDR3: TGTGCCTGGAGCCCCCACAGGGGAGACGGCACCGGGGAGCTGTTTTTT. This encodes CAWSPHRGDGTGELFF. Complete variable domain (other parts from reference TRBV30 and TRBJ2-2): SQTIHQWPATLVQPVGSPLSLECTVEGTSNPNLYWYRQAAGRGLQLLFYSVGIGQISSEVPQNLSASRPQDRQFILSSKKLLLSDSGFYLCAWSPHRGDGTGELFFGEGSRLTVL.